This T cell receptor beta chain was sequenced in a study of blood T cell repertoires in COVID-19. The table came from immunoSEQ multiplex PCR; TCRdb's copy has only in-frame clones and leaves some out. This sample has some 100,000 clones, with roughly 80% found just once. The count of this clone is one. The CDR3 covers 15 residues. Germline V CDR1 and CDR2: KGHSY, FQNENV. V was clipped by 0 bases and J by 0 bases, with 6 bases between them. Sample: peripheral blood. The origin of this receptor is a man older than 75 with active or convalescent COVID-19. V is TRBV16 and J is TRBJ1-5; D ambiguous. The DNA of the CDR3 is TGTGCCAGCAGCCAATCGGCGGCTAGCAATCAGCCCCAGCATTTT. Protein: CASSQSAASNQPQHF.